These T cell receptor beta chains were read from a single sample in a study of cytotoxic CD8 clonotypes in ibrutinib-treated CLL. The method was immunoSEQ multiplex PCR; TCRdb's version includes in-frame clones alone and lacks a portion of them. The sample holds some 200,000 clones, around three quarters seen once. Sequencing was performed on PBMCs, taken after 24 months of ibrutinib treatment. Receptors originate from a human donor with chronic lymphocytic leukemia. Each CDR3 is given with its conserved first and last residue. The D gene is left open where the match is weak. Expanded clones get a size class; other rows say once, few or many, or leave the size out.

v_call: TRBV7-6
clone_size: .
d_call: .
j_call: TRBJ2-7
cdr3_aa: CASSLHRAAVGEQYF
cdr3_nt: TGTGCCAGCAGCTTACACCGGGCCGCGGTGGGCGAGCAGTACTTC

v_call: TRBV7-2
clone_size: .
d_call: .
j_call: TRBJ2-2
cdr3_aa: CASSPSLAHTGELFF
cdr3_nt: TGTGCCAGCAGCCCAAGTTTGGCACACACCGGGGAGCTGTTTTTT

v_call: TRBV9
clone_size: .
d_call: .
j_call: TRBJ1-3
cdr3_aa: CASSVGEGLSGNTIYF
cdr3_nt: TGTGCCAGCAGCGTAGGGGAGGGGTTATCGGGAAACACCATATATTTT

v_call: TRBV30
clone_size: .
d_call: .
j_call: TRBJ1-1
cdr3_aa: CAWSGIYMNTEAFF
cdr3_nt: TGTGCCTGGAGTGGAATTTACATGAACACTGAAGCTTTCTTT

v_call: TRBV15
clone_size: few
d_call: .
j_call: TRBJ2-6
cdr3_aa: CATSRSGANVLTF
cdr3_nt: TGTGCCACCAGCAGATCAGGGGCCAACGTCCTGACTTTC

v_call: TRBV28
clone_size: .
d_call: .
j_call: TRBJ2-1
cdr3_aa: CASSPAGRSWEQFF
cdr3_nt: TGTGCCAGCAGTCCCGCAGGGCGAAGTTGGGAGCAGTTCTTC

v_call: TRBV27
clone_size: few
d_call: .
j_call: TRBJ1-5
cdr3_aa: CASRDGTYAISNQPQHF
cdr3_nt: TGTGCCAGCAGGGACGGAACCTACGCGATCAGCAATCAGCCCCAGCATTTT

v_call: TRBV6-5
clone_size: .
d_call: .
j_call: TRBJ2-1
cdr3_aa: CASSFMSDNEQFF
cdr3_nt: TGTGCCAGCAGTTTTATGTCGGACAATGAGCAGTTCTTC

v_call: TRBV6-4
clone_size: .
d_call: TRBD2
j_call: TRBJ2-5
cdr3_aa: CASRPGLAGDGETQYF
cdr3_nt: TGTGCCAGCAGACCGGGACTAGCGGGAGACGGTGAGACCCAGTACTTC

v_call: TRBV19
clone_size: .
d_call: TRBD2
j_call: TRBJ2-3
cdr3_aa: CASSQWGTSVDTQYF
cdr3_nt: TGTGCCAGTAGTCAGTGGGGGACTAGTGTAGATACGCAGTATTTT

v_call: TRBV27
clone_size: .
d_call: TRBD2
j_call: TRBJ2-7
cdr3_aa: CASSLSFTRASGRPSYEQYF
cdr3_nt: TGTGCCAGCAGTTTATCCTTCACCCGAGCGTCCGGGAGGCCCTCCTACGAGCAGTACTTC

v_call: TRBV11-2
clone_size: .
d_call: .
j_call: TRBJ2-7
cdr3_aa: CASSFAYEQYF
cdr3_nt: TGTGCCAGCAGCTTCGCGTACGAGCAGTACTTC

v_call: TRBV7-8
clone_size: .
d_call: TRBD1
j_call: TRBJ2-7
cdr3_aa: CASRKTGTGVFEQYF
cdr3_nt: TGTGCCAGCAGAAAAACTGGGACAGGGGTGTTCGAGCAGTACTTC

v_call: TRBV15
clone_size: .
d_call: .
j_call: TRBJ2-7
cdr3_aa: CATSGGSPEQYF
cdr3_nt: TGTGCCACCAGCGGGGGGTCCCCGGAGCAGTACTTC